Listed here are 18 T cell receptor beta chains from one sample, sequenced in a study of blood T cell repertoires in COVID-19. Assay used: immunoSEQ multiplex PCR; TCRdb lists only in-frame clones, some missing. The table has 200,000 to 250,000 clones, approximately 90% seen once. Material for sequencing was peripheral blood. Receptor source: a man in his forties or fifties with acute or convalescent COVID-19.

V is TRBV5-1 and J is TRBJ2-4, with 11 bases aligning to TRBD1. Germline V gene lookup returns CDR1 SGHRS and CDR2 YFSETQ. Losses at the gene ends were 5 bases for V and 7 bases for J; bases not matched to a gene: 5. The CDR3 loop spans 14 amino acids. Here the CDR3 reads CASRTGTGGNIQYF. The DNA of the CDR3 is TGCGCCAGCAGGACCGGGACAGGGGGGAACATTCAGTACTTC.

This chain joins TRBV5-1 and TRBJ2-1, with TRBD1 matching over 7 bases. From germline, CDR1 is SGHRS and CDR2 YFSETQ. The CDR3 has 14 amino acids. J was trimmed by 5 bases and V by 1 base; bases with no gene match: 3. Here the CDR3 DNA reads TGCGCCAGCAGCTTGTCGAGGGGGCACAATGAGCAGTTCTTC. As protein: CASSLSRGHNEQFF.

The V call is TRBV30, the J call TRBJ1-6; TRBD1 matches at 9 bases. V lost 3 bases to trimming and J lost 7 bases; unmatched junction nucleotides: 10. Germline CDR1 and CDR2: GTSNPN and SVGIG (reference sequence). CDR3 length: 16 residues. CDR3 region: CAWRQKQGARNSPLHF. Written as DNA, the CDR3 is TGTGCCTGGAGGCAAAAACAGGGGGCTCGGAATTCACCCCTCCACTTT.

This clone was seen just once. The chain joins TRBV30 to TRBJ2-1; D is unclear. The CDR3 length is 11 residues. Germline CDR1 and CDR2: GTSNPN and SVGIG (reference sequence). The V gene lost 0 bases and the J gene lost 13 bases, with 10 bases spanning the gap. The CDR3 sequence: CAWSVVETQFF. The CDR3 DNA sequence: TGTGCCTGGAGTGTTGTGGAGACCCAGTTCTTC.

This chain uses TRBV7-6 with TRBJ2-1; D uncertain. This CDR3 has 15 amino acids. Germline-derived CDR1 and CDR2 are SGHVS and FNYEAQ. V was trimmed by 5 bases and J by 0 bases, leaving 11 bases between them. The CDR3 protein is CASSLQATSYNEQFF. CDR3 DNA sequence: TGTGCCAGCAGCCTTCAGGCGACCTCCTACAATGAGCAGTTCTTC.

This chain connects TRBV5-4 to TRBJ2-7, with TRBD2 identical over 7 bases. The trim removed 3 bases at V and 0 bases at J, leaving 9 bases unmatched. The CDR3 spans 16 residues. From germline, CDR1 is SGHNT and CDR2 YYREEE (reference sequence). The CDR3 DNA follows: TGTGCCAGCAGCTCCGGGATAGCGGGTGCCTCCTACGAGCAGTACTTC. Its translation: CASSSGIAGASYEQYF.

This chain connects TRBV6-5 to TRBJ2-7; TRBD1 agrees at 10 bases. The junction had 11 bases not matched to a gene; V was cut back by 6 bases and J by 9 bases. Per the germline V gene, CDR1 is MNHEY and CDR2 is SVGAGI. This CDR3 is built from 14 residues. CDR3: CASSSGTGENVQYF. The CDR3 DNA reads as TGTGCCAGCAGCTCCGGGACAGGGGAAAATGTGCAGTACTTC.

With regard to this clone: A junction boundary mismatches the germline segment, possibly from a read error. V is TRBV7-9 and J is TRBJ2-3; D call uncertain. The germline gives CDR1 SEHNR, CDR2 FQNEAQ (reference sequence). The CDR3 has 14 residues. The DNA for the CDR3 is TGTGCCAGCACCTTAAGACAAAGCACAGATACGCAGTATTTT. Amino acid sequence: CASTLRQSTDTQYF.

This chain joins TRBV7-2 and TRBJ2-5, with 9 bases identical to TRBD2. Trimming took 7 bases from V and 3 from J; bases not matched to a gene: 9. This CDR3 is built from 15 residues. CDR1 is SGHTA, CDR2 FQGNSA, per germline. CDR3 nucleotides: TGTGCCAGCACCCTGTGGGCTAGCGGGGAAGAGACCCAGTACTTC. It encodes CASTLWASGEETQYF. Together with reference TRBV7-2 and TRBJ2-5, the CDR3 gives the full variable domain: GAGVSQSPSNKVTEKGKDVELRCDPISGHTALYWYRQSLGQGLEFLIYFQGNSAPDKSGLPSDRFSAERTGGSVSTLTIQRTQQEDSAVYLCASTLWASGEETQYFGPGTRLLVL.

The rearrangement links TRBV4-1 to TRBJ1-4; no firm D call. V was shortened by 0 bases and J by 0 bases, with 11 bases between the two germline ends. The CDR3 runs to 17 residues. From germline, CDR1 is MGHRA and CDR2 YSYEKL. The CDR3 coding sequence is TGCGCCAGCAGCCAAGATTGGGGAGGAGCAACTAATGAAAAACTGTTTTTT. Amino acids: CASSQDWGGATNEKLFF.

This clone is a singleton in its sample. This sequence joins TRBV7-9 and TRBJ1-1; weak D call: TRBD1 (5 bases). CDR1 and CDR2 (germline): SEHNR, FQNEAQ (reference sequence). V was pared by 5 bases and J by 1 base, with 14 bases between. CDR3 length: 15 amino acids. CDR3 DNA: TGTGCCAGCAGCGAACAGGACACGGCGAACACTGAAGCTTTCTTT. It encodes CASSEQDTANTEAFF.

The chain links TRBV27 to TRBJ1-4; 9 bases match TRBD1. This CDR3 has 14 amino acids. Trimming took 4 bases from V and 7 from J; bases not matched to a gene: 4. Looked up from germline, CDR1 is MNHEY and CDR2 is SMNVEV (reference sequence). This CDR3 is CASSSQGAREKLFF. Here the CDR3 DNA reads TGTGCCAGCAGTTCACAGGGGGCGCGTGAAAAACTGTTTTTT. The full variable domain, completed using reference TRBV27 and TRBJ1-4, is EAQVTQNPRYLITVTGKKLTVTCSQNMNHEYMSWYRQDPGLGLRQIYYSMNVEVTDKGDVPEGYKVSRKEKRNFPLILESPSPNQTSLYFCASSSQGAREKLFFGSGTQLSVL.

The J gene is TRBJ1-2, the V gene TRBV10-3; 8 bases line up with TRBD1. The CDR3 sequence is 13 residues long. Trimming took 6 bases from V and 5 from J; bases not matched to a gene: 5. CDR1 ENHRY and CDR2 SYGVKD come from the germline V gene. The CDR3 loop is CAISQGALYGYTF. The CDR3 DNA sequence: TGTGCCATCAGCCAGGGGGCTCTATATGGCTACACCTTC.

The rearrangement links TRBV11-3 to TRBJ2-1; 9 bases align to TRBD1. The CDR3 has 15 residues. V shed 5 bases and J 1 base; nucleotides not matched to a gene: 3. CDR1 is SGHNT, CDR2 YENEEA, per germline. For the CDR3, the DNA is TGTGCCAGCAGCCCCGACAGGGGGTCCTACAATGAGCAGTTCTTC. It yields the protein CASSPDRGSYNEQFF.

The DNA of the CDR3 is TGTGCCAGCAGTGAATGGGGGGGAGGGTACCAAGAGACCCAGTACTTC. Protein: CASSEWGGGYQETQYF. This sequence joins TRBV6-1 and TRBJ2-5; 7 nucleotides align to TRBD2. This CDR3 comprises 16 residues. The ends lost 2 bases at V and 0 bases at J; junction bases unmatched: 6. Looked up from germline, CDR1 is MNHNS and CDR2 is SASEGT.

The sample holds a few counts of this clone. CDR3 coding DNA: TGTGCCAGCAGTACTACGAGCCCTAACTATGGCTACACCTTC. Translated: CASSTTSPNYGYTF. This sequence joins TRBV6-5 and TRBJ1-2; no reliable D call. The V end lost 5 bases, the J end lost 0 bases, and 10 bases lay between the germline ends. Germline values: CDR1 MNHEY, CDR2 SVGAGI. CDR3 length: 14 residues.

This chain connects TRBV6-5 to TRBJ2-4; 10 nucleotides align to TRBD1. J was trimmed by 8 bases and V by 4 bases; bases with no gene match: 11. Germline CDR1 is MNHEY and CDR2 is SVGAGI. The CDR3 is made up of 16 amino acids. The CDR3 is CASSSRTGGPLDIQYF. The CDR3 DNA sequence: TGTGCCAGCAGTTCACGGACAGGGGGGCCCTTGGACATTCAGTACTTC.

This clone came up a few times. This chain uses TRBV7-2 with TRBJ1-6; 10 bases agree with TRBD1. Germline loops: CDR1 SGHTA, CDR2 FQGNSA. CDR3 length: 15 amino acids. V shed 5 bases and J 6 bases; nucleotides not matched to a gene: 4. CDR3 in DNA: TGTGCCAGCAGCCCGACAGGGGGCGGTAATTCACCCCTCCACTTT. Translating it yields CASSPTGGGNSPLHF.